These 10 T cell receptor beta chains were all obtained from the same sample, sequenced in a study of OX40 agonist ivuxolimab in advanced cancers. Profiling relied on immunoSEQ multiplex PCR, and the TCRdb table lists in-frame clones only, not all of them. This repertoire shows roughly 10,000 clones, over 60% found once; its top ten account for roughly 20%. The source was CD4+ or CD8+ T cells sorted from blood, collected in a trial of the OX40 agonist ivuxolimab. Receptors originate from an adult with an advanced solid tumor such as melanoma, head and neck, liver or kidney cancer.

The chain carries TRBV7-9 and TRBJ1-2; D gene ambiguous. The CDR3 runs to 14 residues. V was clipped by 1 base and J by 7 bases, with 13 bases between them. Germline V CDR1 and CDR2: SEHNR, FQNEAQ (reference sequence). In nucleotides, the CDR3 is TGTGCCAGCAGCTTAGATGAGGCAGGACGTGGCTACACCTTC. Translation: CASSLDEAGRGYTF.

This chain uses TRBV9 with TRBJ2-7; 8 positions agree with TRBD1. J was trimmed by 5 bases and V by 0 bases; bases with no gene match: 4. CDR1 and CDR2 (germline): SGDLS, YYNGEE. The CDR3 totals 14 residues. As DNA, the CDR3 is TGTGCCAGCAGCGTAGGCAGGGGGCTTGACGAGCAGTACTTC. Protein sequence: CASSVGRGLDEQYF.

This chain uses TRBV10-2 with TRBJ2-1, with 9 bases lining up with TRBD1. Trimming at V came to 8 bases and at J to 1 base, leaving 6 bases not matched to a gene. The germline V gene encodes CDR1 WSHSY and CDR2 SAAADI. The length of the CDR3 is 15 residues. CDR3 sequence reads: CASGTGIRSYNEQFF. As DNA, the CDR3 is TGCGCCAGCGGGACAGGGATAAGGTCCTACAATGAGCAGTTCTTC.

The sample holds a few counts of this clone. The chain recombines TRBV4-3 with TRBJ1-6, with 9 bases lining up with TRBD1. Germline V gives CDR1 LGHNA, CDR2 YSLEER. Losses at the gene ends were 8 bases for V and 7 bases for J; bases not matched to a gene: 6. This CDR3 has 14 amino acids. CDR3 in amino acids: CASSPGTGNSPLHF. The CDR3 region has the DNA TGCGCCAGCTCTCCCGGGACAGGGAATTCACCCCTCCACTTT.

The rearrangement links TRBV19 to TRBJ1-2; D perhaps matches TRBD1 (6 bases). The V gene's germline CDR1 is LNHDA and CDR2 SQIVND (reference sequence). V dropped 2 bases and J dropped 6 bases, with 16 bases sitting between them. CDR3 length: 15 residues. The CDR3 sequence is CASSIWAGTKDGYTF. The CDR3 DNA follows: TGTGCCAGTAGTATATGGGCCGGGACAAAGGATGGCTACACCTTC.

V is TRBV7-3 and J is TRBJ1-2; maybe TRBD1 (5 bases). V lost 3 bases and J lost 8, with 13 bases in between. The CDR3 is 13 residues long. Germline assignment: CDR1 SGHTA and CDR2 FQGTGA. As DNA, the CDR3 is TGTGCCAGCAGCTTGGTAGGGGATGGGGGCTACACCTTC. Translated: CASSLVGDGGYTF.

CDR3 loop: CASSVRSGGAQETQYF. Written as DNA, the CDR3 is TGTGCCAGCAGCGTGCGTAGCGGGGGAGCACAAGAGACCCAGTACTTC. The chain recombines TRBV5-6 with TRBJ2-5; 9 bases map to TRBD2. Germline V gives CDR1 SGHDT, CDR2 YYEEEE. The trim removed 4 bases at V and 2 bases at J, leaving 9 bases unmatched. The CDR3 runs to 16 residues.

The V and J genes are TRBV14 and TRBJ1-1, with D maybe TRBD1 (5 bases). Germline V CDR1 and CDR2: SGHDN, FVKESK. Trimming left V 5 bases short and J 3 bases short, with 16 bases between. This CDR3 region has 15 residues. Here the CDR3 DNA reads TGTGCCAGCAGCAATAGACAGAGCTTGGACACTGAAGCTTTCTTT. Encoded protein: CASSNRQSLDTEAFF. Full variable domain (missing parts from reference TRBV14 and TRBJ1-1): EAGVTQFPSHSVIEKGQTVTLRCDPISGHDNLYWYRRVMGKEIKFLLHFVKESKQDESGMPNNRFLAERTGGTYSTLKVQPAELEDSGVYFCASSNRQSLDTEAFFGQGTRLTVV.

The rearrangement uses TRBV9 and TRBJ2-1; D unclear. Trimming took 3 bases from V and 2 from J, leaving 18 bases between them. The germline gives CDR1 SGDLS, CDR2 YYNGEE. The CDR3 is 17 residues long. DNA of the CDR3: TGTGCCAGCAGCGCCACAGCTACCACAAGTCCCTACAATGAGCAGTTCTTC. Encoded protein: CASSATATTSPYNEQFF.

This sequence joins TRBV6-1 and TRBJ1-1, with D possibly being TRBD1 (5 bases). The CDR3 has 15 amino acids. V was shortened by 0 bases and J by 5 bases, with 13 bases between the two germline ends. The germline V gene encodes CDR1 MNHNS and CDR2 SASEGT. CDR3 sequence: CASSEASGGRTEAFF. CDR3 coding DNA: TGTGCCAGCAGTGAAGCATCGGGGGGGAGGACTGAAGCTTTCTTT.